The 25 T cell receptor beta chains below come from one sample, sequenced in a study of patients and donors after allogeneic stem cell transplantation. TCRdb reprocessed the RT-PCR reads with MiXCR, giving one entry per CDR3 protein. The sample holds fewer than 250,000 distinct CDR3 sequences, 13% to 15% seen once. The specimen was blood, either unsorted or a sorted T cell fraction (not recorded which). The origin of the receptors is a human donor who was either an allogeneic HSCT recipient or a stem cell or donor lymphocyte infusion donor (not recorded which). It is not recorded whose cells these are; they may come from a transplant donor.

A few counts support this clonotype. The chain combines TRBV4-1 with TRBJ2-1; D is unclear. The ends were cut back, 1 base at V and 4 bases at J, with 11 bases in the middle. This CDR3 has 15 residues. Germline V gene data show CDR1 as MGHRA and CDR2 as YSYEKL. This CDR3 is CASSQVRVLYNEQFF. The CDR3 DNA reads as TGCGCCAGCAGCCAAGTACGGGTCCTATACAATGAGCAGTTCTTC.

The J gene is TRBJ1-5, the V gene TRBV2; D gene unclear. The CDR3 consists of 12 residues. Between the trimmed V and J ends, which lost 3 bases and 4 bases, there was a span of 4 bases. Germline values: CDR1 SNHLY, CDR2 FYNNEI. CDR3 residues: CASSEGNQPQHF. Here the CDR3 DNA reads TGTGCCAGCAGTGAGGGGAATCAGCCCCAGCATTTT.

This clonotype was counted ten times or more. The rearrangement joins TRBV11-2 to TRBJ2-5; D gene unclear. CDR1 SGHAT and CDR2 FQNNGV come from the germline V gene. V was trimmed by 5 bases and J by 1 base, leaving 14 bases between them. The CDR3 length is 15 residues. The CDR3 DNA is TGTGCCAGCAGCCAAACCCCCATTGCCCAAGAGACCCAGTACTTC. Encoded protein: CASSQTPIAQETQYF.

This clonotype came up many times. The chain is built from TRBV6-1 and TRBJ2-7; tentatively, D is TRBD2 (5 bases). The CDR3 sequence is 11 residues long. CDR1 and CDR2 (germline): MNHNS, SASEGT. Trimming removed 7 bases from V and 7 bases from J, with 11 bases in between. The CDR3 spells CASKQGGEQYF. Here the CDR3 DNA reads TGTGCCAGCAAACAAGGCGGGGAGCAGTACTTC.

The CDR3 here is CSVTTGHGYTF. CDR3 DNA sequence: TGCAGCGTAACGACAGGGCATGGCTACACCTTC. The chain couples TRBV29-1 to TRBJ1-2; TRBD1 matches 7 bases. Per the germline V gene, CDR1 is SQVTM and CDR2 is ANQGSEA. The CDR3 runs 11 residues. After removal of 6 bases from V and 6 bases from J, the junction contained 4 bases not matched to a gene.

The chain recombines TRBV20-1 with TRBJ1-2, with a tentative D call TRBD1 (5 bases). Deletions cut 5 bases from V and 8 bases from J, with 24 bases between. Germline V gene sequence: CDR1 DFQATT, CDR2 SNEGSKA (reference sequence). The CDR3 is made up of 15 amino acids. The CDR3 DNA sequence: TGCAGTGCTGCCGAAGTCGGGGGAGCATCCTACGGCTACACCTTC. This encodes CSAAEVGGASYGYTF.

The chain combines TRBV27 with TRBJ1-1; no firm D call. CDR3 size: 16 residues. V was trimmed by 3 bases and J by 2 bases, leaving 16 bases between them. In germline, CDR1 is MNHEY, CDR2 SMNVEV (reference sequence). CDR3 sequence: CASSLGETAGNTEAFF. The CDR3 DNA sequence: TGTGCCAGCAGTTTGGGTGAGACGGCTGGTAACACTGAAGCTTTCTTT.

This clonotype turned up a few times. The chain carries TRBV19 and TRBJ2-3, with TRBD1 as a possible D gene (5 bases). The CDR3 runs 14 residues. V was trimmed by 1 base and J by 2 bases, leaving 7 bases between them. Germline assignment: CDR1 LNHDA and CDR2 SQIVND (reference sequence). This chain's CDR3 is CASSIGQNTDTQYF. CDR3 nucleotides: TGTGCCAGTAGTATAGGACAGAACACAGATACGCAGTATTTT.

The gene calls are TRBV18 and TRBJ2-7; 10 bases are shared with TRBD2. Germline-derived CDR1 and CDR2 are KGHSH and LQKENI. The CDR3 is made up of 15 amino acids. The trim removed 2 bases at V and 7 bases at J, leaving 8 bases unmatched. CDR3 DNA sequence: TGTGCCAGCTCACCAACGATAGCGGGGGGTGAGGAGCAGTACTTC. Translating gives CASSPTIAGGEEQYF.

This clonotype has a count of ten or more. This chain joins TRBV10-3 and TRBJ2-1; TRBD2 aligns across 8 bases. The germline V gene encodes CDR1 ENHRY and CDR2 SYGVKD. The CDR3 has 17 amino acids. Unmatched junction bases numbered 11, after V lost 0 bases and J lost 7 bases. The CDR3 sequence: CAISESPQRGIGNEQFF. CDR3 nucleotides: TGTGCCATCAGTGAGTCGCCCCAGCGGGGGATAGGAAATGAGCAGTTCTTC.

This clonotype was found many times. This sequence joins TRBV5-4 and TRBJ1-2; 11 bases are a match to TRBD1. Germline-derived CDR1 and CDR2 are SGHNT and YYREEE (reference sequence). J lost 2 bases, V lost 4 bases, and 1 base had no gene match. The length of the CDR3 is 14 residues. As DNA, the CDR3 is TGTGCCAGCAGCCGGACAGGGGGCAACTATGGCTACACCTTC. This codes for CASSRTGGNYGYTF.

This chain joins TRBV7-6 and TRBJ2-2, with a weak D call TRBD1 (6 bases). V was pared by 6 bases and J by 5 bases, with 13 bases between. Germline CDR1 reads SGHVS; CDR2 reads FNYEAQ. The CDR3 consists of 14 residues. The DNA for the CDR3 is TGTGCCAGCAGGACTAATCAGGGGACCGGGGAGCTGTTTTTT. Protein product: CASRTNQGTGELFF.

This clonotype was found many times. The chain recombines TRBV12-3 or TRBV12-4 with TRBJ2-3, with 10 bases matching TRBD2. This CDR3 is built from 13 residues. Trimming cost V 10 bases and J 5 bases; bases outside gene matches: 6. The CDR3: CATQRGGEDTQYF. CDR3 nucleotide sequence: TGTGCCACCCAGCGGGGGGGAGAAGATACGCAGTATTTT.

V is TRBV2 and J is TRBJ2-1; TRBD2 might be the D (5 bases). This CDR3 has 16 amino acids. CDR1 is SNHLY, CDR2 FYNNEI, per germline. Deletions cut 5 bases from V and 5 bases from J, with 19 bases between. The CDR3 DNA is TGTGCCAGCAGTAGAAAGCGGAACACATTGGACAATGAGCAGTTCTTC. This codes for CASSRKRNTLDNEQFF.

The chain recombines TRBV5-5 with TRBJ2-5, with a tentative D call TRBD2 (6 bases). Germline V gene lookup returns CDR1 SGHKS and CDR2 YYEKEE (reference sequence). The CDR3 sequence is 18 residues long. The germline V and J ends were trimmed by 1 base and 2 bases, with 21 bases remaining between them. The CDR3 here is CASSLWSSLRREQETQYF. CDR3 coding DNA: TGTGCCAGCAGCTTGTGGTCGTCCCTTCGCCGGGAGCAAGAGACCCAGTACTTC.

This clonotype was found many times. V usage is TRBV4-2 and J usage is TRBJ2-7; 8 bases are a match to TRBD1. Germline values: CDR1 LGHNA, CDR2 YNFKEQ. The CDR3 runs to 16 residues. V trimming: 2 bases; J trimming: 0 bases; junction bases outside the gene matches: 6. In DNA, the CDR3 is TGTGCCAGCAGCCAAATAGGGGACAGGTTCTCCTACGAGCAGTACTTC. Amino acids: CASSQIGDRFSYEQYF.

This clonotype was seen at least ten times. The V gene is TRBV25-1, the J gene TRBJ2-1; D remains ambiguous. The V end lost 7 bases, the J end lost 4 bases, and 5 bases lay between the germline ends. CDR3 length equals 11 residues. Germline V gene data show CDR1 as MGHDK and CDR2 as SYGVNS. CDR3 sequence reads: CASTLYNEQFF. The CDR3 nucleotides are TGTGCCAGCACATTATACAATGAGCAGTTCTTC.

This clonotype was seen only a few times. The V call is TRBV7-2, the J call TRBJ1-2; 7 nucleotides match TRBD1. The CDR3 runs 14 residues. The ends lost 2 bases at V and 5 bases at J; junction bases unmatched: 5. Germline assignment: CDR1 SGHTA and CDR2 FQGNSA. The CDR3 DNA reads as TGTGCCAGCAGCTTAAGGGGACAGTTTTATGGCTACACCTTC. This encodes CASSLRGQFYGYTF.

This clonotype was detected many times. V usage is TRBV12-3 or TRBV12-4 and J usage is TRBJ2-5, with 9 bases that match TRBD1. This CDR3 has 15 amino acids. Trimming removed 3 bases from V and 4 bases from J; junction bases left unmatched: 6. The CDR3 nucleotides read TGTGCCAGCAGTTTGGGACAGGGTTCAGGAGAGACCCAGTACTTC. It yields the protein CASSLGQGSGETQYF.

In DNA, the CDR3 is TGTGCTAGTGAGTCGGGAGATTGGAACACCGGGGAGCTGTTTTTT. Translation gives CASESGDWNTGELFF. The J gene is TRBJ2-2, the V gene TRBV12-5, with D possibly matching TRBD2 (6 bases). Trimming took 7 bases from V and 1 from J, leaving 13 bases between them. Germline V lookup: CDR1 LGHNT, CDR2 FRNRAP. The CDR3 runs to 15 residues.

This clonotype came up once. The chain uses TRBV16 and TRBJ1-1; D not resolved. Germline-derived CDR1 and CDR2 are KGHSY and FQNENV. This CDR3 has 11 residues. Deletions cut 6 bases from V and 6 bases from J, with 8 bases between. The CDR3 DNA follows: TGTGCCAGCAGAGGTCCCCCTGAAGCTTTCTTT. It specifies CASRGPPEAFF.

This clonotype was found many times. CDR3 nucleotides: TGCAGCGCATCCCCGCATAGCGATGAGCAGTTCTTC. It translates to CSASPHSDEQFF. The chain couples TRBV29-1 to TRBJ2-1; D might be TRBD2 (5 bases). In germline, CDR1 is SQVTM, CDR2 ANQGSEA. CDR3 length equals 12 residues. Trimming took 7 bases from V and 8 from J, leaving 15 bases between them.

In this sample, this clonotype turned up once. This chain joins TRBV24-1 and TRBJ2-2; a weak D match, TRBD2 (6 bases). The germline CDR1 and CDR2 sequences are KGHDR and SFDVKD. The V and J ends lost 5 bases and 5 bases respectively, with 14 bases between them. This CDR3 comprises 15 residues. The CDR3 DNA is TGTGCCACCAGTGTTGAGACTAGTGTTACCGGGGAGCTGTTTTTT. Encoded protein: CATSVETSVTGELFF.

This clonotype showed up just a few times. J is TRBJ1-4 and V is TRBV4-1; D not resolved. The ends were cut back, 4 bases at V and 7 bases at J, with 7 bases in the middle. The germline V gene has CDR1 MGHRA and CDR2 YSYEKL. The CDR3 contains 12 residues. The chain's CDR3 is CASSPYLEKLFF. The CDR3 coding sequence is TGCGCCAGCAGCCCTTACCTTGAAAAACTGTTTTTT.

This clonotype has just a few counts. CDR3 sequence: CASGALGTATEAFF. The CDR3 DNA follows: TGCGCCAGCGGCGCTCTGGGGACAGCCACTGAAGCTTTCTTT. This chain uses TRBV5-1 with TRBJ1-1; 7 positions match TRBD1. The CDR3 runs 14 residues. The junction had 10 bases not matched to a gene; V was cut back by 7 bases and J by 4 bases. Germline V gives CDR1 SGHRS, CDR2 YFSETQ.